One and the same sample provided the 29 T cell receptor beta chains below, sequenced in a study of OX40 agonist ivuxolimab in advanced cancers. Clones were sequenced by immunoSEQ multiplex PCR, and TCRdb holds only the in-frame ones, with some missing. The sample has 80,000 to 100,000 clones, roughly 94% seen once. The sample was CD4+ or CD8+ T cells sorted from blood, taken in a trial of the OX40 agonist ivuxolimab. The source of these receptors is an adult with an advanced solid tumor such as melanoma, head and neck, liver or kidney cancer.

This sequence joins TRBV4-1 and TRBJ2-3, with 7 bases identical to TRBD2. Germline V gene lookup returns CDR1 MGHRA and CDR2 YSYEKL. The CDR3 spans 16 residues. V trimming: 4 bases; J trimming: 2 bases; junction bases outside the gene matches: 9. CDR3 protein: CASSPMWRGTTDTQYF. The CDR3 DNA is TGCGCCAGCAGCCCGATGTGGCGGGGGACCACAGATACGCAGTATTTT.

The rearrangement joins TRBV10-3 to TRBJ2-1; TRBD2 agrees at 15 bases. This CDR3 comprises 17 residues. CDR1 is ENHRY, CDR2 SYGVKD, per germline. The junction had 3 bases not matched to a gene; V was cut back by 4 bases and J by 2 bases. The CDR3 region has the DNA TGTGCCATCAGTGGGACTAGCGGGAGGGTCACCTACAATGAGCAGTTCTTC. This codes for CAISGTSGRVTYNEQFF.

The chain uses TRBV9 and TRBJ1-2, with no clear D. This CDR3 contains 13 residues. Germline CDR1 is SGDLS and CDR2 is YYNGEE. Trimming left V 4 bases short and J 1 base short, with 8 bases between. As DNA, the CDR3 is TGTGCCAGCAGCTCACGGGTTAACTATGGCTACACCTTC. It specifies CASSSRVNYGYTF.

V usage is TRBV9 and J usage is TRBJ2-7, with D unclear. Trimming pared 0 bases from V and 2 bases from J, leaving 12 bases between. CDR1 and CDR2 from the germline V gene are SGDLS and YYNGEE. The CDR3 runs to 15 residues. CDR3 sequence: CASSVDPGQTYEQYF. The CDR3 DNA sequence: TGTGCCAGCAGCGTAGATCCGGGCCAGACCTACGAGCAGTACTTC.

This chain joins TRBV2 and TRBJ2-2; a possible D gene is TRBD1 (5 bases). CDR3 length equals 14 residues. Germline CDR1 SNHLY, CDR2 FYNNEI. V lost 8 bases to trimming and J lost 3 bases, with 13 bases between them. CDR3 nucleotides: TGTGCCAGCCGGCAGGGCCTGGACACCGGGGAGCTGTTTTTT. This gives the protein CASRQGLDTGELFF.

This clone was counted a single time. This CDR3 is also generated by other DNA sequences in the sample. V usage is TRBV28 and J usage is TRBJ1-5; a possible D gene is TRBD1 (6 bases). This CDR3 spans 14 amino acids. Germline V lookup: CDR1 MDHEN, CDR2 SYDVKM. Trimming stripped 6 bases from V and 1 base from J, with 10 bases between. The DNA for the CDR3 is TGTGCCAGCAGCCTAGGGGGAAGCAATCAGCCCCAGCATTTT. This codes for CASSLGGSNQPQHF.

Here the CDR3 DNA reads TGTGCCAGTAGTATAGTTTGGGCATCTGGGGCCAACGTCCTGACTTTC. Its translation: CASSIVWASGANVLTF. The chain carries TRBV19 and TRBJ2-6; D is unresolved. Germline loops: CDR1 LNHDA, CDR2 SQIVND (reference sequence). The CDR3 extends over 16 amino acids. The V end was cut by 1 base, the J end by 1 base, with 8 bases between.

This chain links TRBV28 with TRBJ1-1; 7 nucleotides agree with TRBD1. There are 16 residues in the CDR3. Germline V CDR1 and CDR2: MDHEN, SYDVKM. Unmatched junction bases numbered 10, after V lost 3 bases and J lost 3 bases. The DNA of the CDR3 is TGTGCCAGCAGTTTGGGGACAGCCTTGGGAGACACTGAAGCTTTCTTT. Residues: CASSLGTALGDTEAFF.

This rearrangement joins TRBV4-3 to TRBJ1-3, with 7 bases that match TRBD1. Per germline, CDR1 LGHNA and CDR2 YSLEER. The V segment lost 3 bases and the J segment 0 bases; nucleotides outside the gene matches: 5. The CDR3 consists of 16 residues. CDR3 in DNA: TGCGCCAGCAGCCAGTACAGGGGCTACTCTGGAAACACCATATATTTT. As protein: CASSQYRGYSGNTIYF.

A single count supports this clone. The V and J genes are TRBV9 and TRBJ2-3; D may be TRBD2 (6 bases). The CDR3 length is 13 residues. V was cut by 5 bases and J by 3 bases, with 10 bases left in between. Germline V gives CDR1 SGDLS, CDR2 YYNGEE. The chain's CDR3 is CASSDAGTDTQYF. CDR3 nucleotide sequence: TGTGCCAGCAGTGACGCGGGGACAGATACGCAGTATTTT.

A remark on this clone: A junction end diverges from the germline sequence, so it may reflect a read error. The chain recombines TRBV7-7 with TRBJ2-5; 10 bases match TRBD2. The CDR3 runs to 17 residues. CDR1 and CDR2 (germline): SSHAT, FNYEAQ (reference sequence). CDR3 protein: CASSSRTSGAVQETQYF. As DNA, the CDR3 is TGTGCTAGCAGCTCCCGGACTAGCGGTGCGGTGCAAGAGACCCAGTACTTC.

The V and J genes are TRBV21-1 and TRBJ1-5; TRBD1, as called in the table, went unchecked against the DNA. TRBV21-1 is classified as a pseudogene. This CDR3 contains 17 residues. CDR3 loop: CASRVPVIRGIVQPQHF. The CDR3 nucleotides are TGTGCCAGCCGAGTACCCGTAATCAGGGGAATAGTGCAGCCCCAGCATTTT.

CDR3 coding DNA: TGCGCCAGCAGCTTGGCCGGCCCAGGCTCTTCGGAAAAACTGTTTTTT. It specifies CASSLAGPGSSEKLFF. The V gene is TRBV5-1, the J gene TRBJ1-4; no clear D gene. CDR3 length: 16 residues. The V gene lost 0 bases and the J gene lost 8 bases, with 17 bases spanning the gap. Germline CDR1 reads SGHRS; CDR2 reads YFSETQ.

The V gene is TRBV28, the J gene TRBJ1-2, with D possibly matching TRBD1 (6 bases). Trimming stripped 4 bases from V and 4 bases from J, with 13 bases between. CDR1 and CDR2 (germline): MDHEN, SYDVKM. The CDR3 loop spans 14 amino acids. CDR3 bases: TGTGCCAGCAGTTCCGGACAGTCCCGCTATGGCTACACCTTC. Translated, it gives CASSSGQSRYGYTF.

The rearrangement links TRBV14 to TRBJ2-7, with 9 bases aligning to TRBD1. This CDR3 has 16 residues. Trimming cost V 4 bases and J 1 base; bases outside gene matches: 8. The germline V gene has CDR1 SGHDN and CDR2 FVKESK. CDR3 residues: CASSLLTGTGSYEQYF. The CDR3 DNA reads TGTGCCAGCAGCCTCCTGACCGGGACAGGGTCCTACGAGCAGTACTTC.

This chain joins TRBV28 and TRBJ1-1; D possibly corresponds to TRBD1 (5 bases). This CDR3 comprises 15 residues. Trimming cost V 4 bases and J 4 bases, with 16 bases left between them. Per germline, CDR1 MDHEN and CDR2 SYDVKM. The CDR3 spells CASSSIGGVGTEAFF. The CDR3 DNA is TGTGCCAGCAGTTCTATTGGGGGGGTGGGCACTGAAGCTTTCTTT.

There are a few counts of this clone. This chain connects TRBV10-1 to TRBJ1-6, with 7 bases fitting TRBD1. V was pared by 4 bases and J by 10 bases, with 1 base of the junction left unmatched. CDR1 is WNHNN, CDR2 SYGVQD, per germline (reference sequence). The CDR3 loop spans 12 amino acids. The CDR3 nucleotides are TGCGCCAGCAGTGGACAGGGATCACCCCTCCACTTT. Its protein product is CASSGQGSPLHF.

The chain employs TRBV11-2 and TRBJ1-6, with TRBD1 as a possible D gene (5 bases). Trimming shortened V by 1 base and J by 5 bases, and 18 bases separated the two germline ends. Per germline, CDR1 SGHAT and CDR2 FQNNGV. The CDR3 sequence is 18 residues long. CDR3 sequence reads: CASSLGRAGTPDNSPLHF. The CDR3 bases are TGTGCCAGCAGCTTAGGCAGGGCCGGTACGCCCGATAATTCACCCCTCCACTTT.

This sequence joins TRBV11-2 and TRBJ2-5; 15 bases match TRBD2. This CDR3 spans 16 amino acids. Trimming took 5 bases from V and 2 from J; bases not matched to a gene: 3. In germline, CDR1 is SGHAT, CDR2 FQNNGV. CDR3 amino acids: CASSQGLAGGQETQYF. Here the CDR3 DNA reads TGTGCCAGCAGCCAGGGACTAGCGGGGGGACAAGAGACCCAGTACTTC.

The V gene is TRBV25-1, the J gene TRBJ2-7; 7 bases map to TRBD1. The CDR3 loop spans 14 amino acids. Germline loops: CDR1 MGHDK, CDR2 SYGVNS. V shed 2 bases and J 5 bases; nucleotides not matched to a gene: 6. DNA of the CDR3: TGTGCCAGCAGTGAACGAGACAGGGTAAACGAGCAGTACTTC. Protein sequence: CASSERDRVNEQYF.

The chain has TRBV4-3 and TRBJ1-4, with TRBD1 as a possible D gene (5 bases). CDR1 LGHNA and CDR2 YSLEER come from the germline V gene. Between the trimmed V and J ends, which lost 4 bases and 7 bases, there was a span of 19 bases. The CDR3 is 16 residues long. CDR3 protein: CASSPYAGGEVEKLFF. CDR3 nucleotide sequence: TGCGCCAGCAGCCCCTACGCTGGGGGTGAGGTTGAAAAACTGTTTTTT.

The chain links TRBV9 to TRBJ2-2, with TRBD1 matching over 11 bases. The CDR3 has 16 residues. In germline, CDR1 is SGDLS, CDR2 YYNGEE. Germline trimming cut 3 bases from V and 8 bases from J; bases unmatched to any gene: 9. As DNA, the CDR3 is TGTGCCAGCAGCGACCGGACAGGGGGCAGAAGAGGGGAGCTGTTTTTT. It yields the protein CASSDRTGGRRGELFF.

This sequence joins TRBV9 and TRBJ1-6, with 7 positions matching TRBD1. The CDR3 loop spans 14 amino acids. Trimming removed 3 bases from V and 7 bases from J; junction bases left unmatched: 4. The germline CDR1 and CDR2 sequences are SGDLS and YYNGEE. CDR3 sequence: CASSDQGGNSPLHF. CDR3 coding DNA: TGTGCCAGCAGCGACCAGGGGGGCAATTCACCCCTCCACTTT.

V is TRBV27 and J is TRBJ1-5; D possibly corresponds to TRBD1 (6 bases). Germline V CDR1 and CDR2: MNHEY, SMNVEV (reference sequence). V was trimmed by 3 bases and J by 7 bases, leaving 22 bases between them. CDR3 length equals 17 residues. The CDR3 DNA is TGTGCCAGCAGTTTCCCGGCTAGGTCAGGGGTAGGGCAGCCCCAGCATTTT. Its translation: CASSFPARSGVGQPQHF.

The chain combines TRBV6-6 with TRBJ1-1; D is possibly TRBD1 (6 bases). The length of the CDR3 is 15 residues. V gave up 5 bases and J gave up 4 bases, with 17 bases separating them. Germline assignment: CDR1 MNHNY and CDR2 SVGAGI (reference sequence). The chain's CDR3 is CASSIITGLGTEAFF. The CDR3 DNA reads as TGTGCCAGCAGTATTATAACAGGGCTAGGCACTGAAGCTTTCTTT.

This chain links TRBV7-2 with TRBJ2-3; TRBD2 matches 10 bases. Trimming removed 5 bases from V and 6 bases from J; junction bases left unmatched: 17. From germline, CDR1 is SGHTA and CDR2 FQGNSA. This CDR3 has 18 amino acids. CDR3: CASSPYVGLAGVSDTQYF. The CDR3 nucleotides read TGTGCCAGCAGCCCCTATGTAGGGCTAGCGGGAGTTTCGGATACGCAGTATTTT.

CDR3 region: CASTVDINTEAFF. The CDR3, as DNA: TGTGCCAGCACCGTGGACATCAACACTGAAGCTTTCTTT. V is TRBV5-4 and J is TRBJ1-1; perhaps TRBD1 as D (5 bases). The V end lost 6 bases, the J end lost 2 bases, and 11 bases lay between the germline ends. Germline loops: CDR1 SGHNT, CDR2 YYREEE (reference sequence). The CDR3 has 13 amino acids.

This clone came up once. CDR3 residues: CASSFLGEYTEAFF. CDR3 nucleotide sequence: TGTGCCAGTAGTTTTCTCGGGGAGTACACTGAAGCTTTCTTT. The rearrangement joins TRBV19 to TRBJ1-1; the D is unclear. CDR3 length equals 14 residues. From germline, CDR1 is LNHDA and CDR2 SQIVND (reference sequence). Trimming removed 5 bases at V and 3 bases at J, with 13 bases between.

The chain combines TRBV6-5 with TRBJ1-2; a weak D match, TRBD1 (5 bases). Germline CDR1 reads MNHEY; CDR2 reads SVGAGI. The CDR3 is 14 residues long. V was cut by 0 bases and J by 6 bases, with 11 bases left in between. In DNA form, the CDR3 reads TGTGCCAGCAGTTACTCGACCAGGGTTGATGGCTACACCTTC. It codes for CASSYSTRVDGYTF.